Below are 18 T cell receptor beta chains sequenced from a single sample in a study of regulatory dendritic cells for organ transplantation (dated by TCRdb to about 2017). Preparation of the library involved the immunoSEQ multiplex PCR assay. Imported from immuneACCESS, the table was reduced by TCRdb to in-frame sequences with V and J called. These copies leave out some clones; in studies compared against another copy, an unresolved V gene accounts for under half, and the cause of the remainder is not known. The sample has under 15,000 clones on record, 74% of them singletons. Roughly 0.6% of the sample rests with the top ten. Sorted T cell subsets were CFSE-labeled and co-cultured for five to six days with allogeneic regulatory or mature dendritic cells at a 1:10 DC:T ratio. No antigens are known for them. Material: naive CD4+ T cells from blood cultured with regulatory dendritic cells. The cell subset or site label on this specimen signifies: CD45RA+ naive T cells. The receptors derive from a human donor in good health.

This clone appeared a few times. This rearrangement joins TRBV7-2 to TRBJ1-1; tentative D call: TRBD1 (6 bases). In germline, CDR1 is SGHTA, CDR2 FQGNSA. V lost 5 bases, J lost 11 bases, and 21 bases lay in between. CDR3 length: 14 residues. CDR3 amino acids: CASSADYRAGDAFF. The DNA of the CDR3 is TGTGCCAGCAGCGCCGACTACAGGGCAGGTGACGCTTTCTTT. Complete variable domain (other parts from reference TRBV7-2 and TRBJ1-1): GAGVSQSPSNKVTEKGKDVELRCDPISGHTALYWYRQSLGQGLEFLIYFQGNSAPDKSGLPSDRFSAERTGGSVSTLTIQRTQQEDSAVYLCASSADYRAGDAFFGQGTRLTVV.

This clone was picked up a small number of times. V usage is TRBV19 and J usage is TRBJ1-2; D unclear. This CDR3 is built from 13 residues. V was clipped by 4 bases and J by 1 base, with 7 bases between them. The germline V gene encodes CDR1 LNHDA and CDR2 SQIVND (reference sequence). CDR3 protein: CASSTGDNYGYTF. DNA of the CDR3: TGTGCCAGTAGTACCGGGGATAACTATGGCTACACCTTC. Together with reference TRBV19 and TRBJ1-2, the CDR3 gives the full variable domain: DGGITQSPKYLFRKEGQNVTLSCEQNLNHDAMYWYRQDPGQGLRLIYYSQIVNDFQKGDIAEGYSVSREKKESFPLTVTSAQKNPTAFYLCASSTGDNYGYTFGSGTRLTVV.

This clone appeared a few times. As DNA, the CDR3 is TGTGCCATAACGGACAGGGACTACGAGCAGTACTTC. This encodes CAITDRDYEQYF. The rearrangement joins TRBV10-3 to TRBJ2-7, with TRBD1 matching 8 bases. Germline CDR1 is ENHRY and CDR2 is SYGVKD. The CDR3 runs to 12 residues. Trimming took 9 bases from V and 3 from J; bases not matched to a gene: 4.

J is TRBJ1-1 and V is TRBV25-1; 8 positions agree with TRBD1. Germline CDR1 MGHDK, CDR2 SYGVNS. With V trimmed by 1 base and J by 7 bases, 5 bases remained unmatched. The CDR3 is 14 residues long. The CDR3 region has the DNA TGTGCCAGCAGTGAATCTACAGGGGGAATTGAAGCTTTCTTT. Protein sequence: CASSESTGGIEAFF.

The chain joins TRBV7-9 to TRBJ1-5, with D possibly being TRBD1 (6 bases). The CDR3 runs 15 residues. V lost 1 base and J 8 bases, leaving 15 bases between the germline ends. CDR1 and CDR2 from the germline V gene are SEHNR and FQNEAQ (reference sequence). The CDR3 reads CASSLGAGVREPQHF. The CDR3, as DNA: TGTGCCAGCAGCTTAGGGGCAGGGGTTAGGGAGCCCCAGCATTTT.

The genes are TRBV28 and TRBJ1-6; maybe TRBD1 (5 bases). V was cut by 5 bases and J by 7 bases, with 12 bases left in between. Germline values: CDR1 MDHEN, CDR2 SYDVKM. The CDR3 length is 14 residues. The CDR3 nucleotides read TGTGCCAGCAGTCAGAACAGGTTCAATTCACCCCTCCACTTT. Protein product: CASSQNRFNSPLHF.

In the case of this clone: A read error may account for a junction end that differs from germline. The genes are TRBV7-7 and TRBJ2-5; TRBD1 aligns across 9 bases. CDR1 SSHAT and CDR2 FNYEAQ come from the germline V gene (reference sequence). The CDR3 length is 14 residues. CDR3 sequence: CASSPGTGYETQYF. The CDR3 DNA follows: TGTGCTAGCAGCCCCGGGACAGGGTACGAGACCCAGTACTTC. Full variable domain (outside the CDR3, taken from reference TRBV7-7 and TRBJ2-5): GAGVSQSPRYKVTKRGQDVTLRCDPISSHATLYWYQQALGQGPEFLTYFNYEAQPDKSGLPSDRFSAERPEGSISTLTIQRTEQRDSAMYRCASSPGTGYETQYFGPGTRLLVL.

This sequence joins TRBV5-6 and TRBJ2-7; 10 nucleotides agree with TRBD1. CDR1 and CDR2 from the germline V gene are SGHDT and YYEEEE. V lost 4 bases, J lost 5 bases, and 12 bases stayed unmatched. The CDR3 length is 16 residues. CDR3 residues: CASSTSPGQGTNEQYF. The CDR3 nucleotides are TGTGCCAGCAGCACGTCACCGGGACAGGGGACTAACGAGCAGTACTTC. Complete variable domain (other parts from reference TRBV5-6 and TRBJ2-7): DAGVTQSPTHLIKTRGQQVTLRCSPKSGHDTVSWYQQALGQGPQFIFQYYEEEERQRGNFPDRFSGHQFPNYSSELNVNALLLGDSALYLCASSTSPGQGTNEQYFGPGTRLTVT.

A few counts support this clone. The V gene is TRBV27, the J gene TRBJ1-6; 11 bases are a match to TRBD1. CDR3 length equals 15 residues. Germline V CDR1 and CDR2: MNHEY, SMNVEV (reference sequence). Unmatched junction bases numbered 4, after V lost 3 bases and J lost 9 bases. In DNA form, the CDR3 reads TGTGCCAGCAGTTTCCAGGGACAGGGGGTTTCACCCCTCCACTTT. Translating it yields CASSFQGQGVSPLHF.

The chain carries TRBV5-1 and TRBJ1-1; 9 bases fit TRBD1. Germline V CDR1 and CDR2: SGHRS, YFSETQ. The junction had 9 bases not matched to a gene; V was cut back by 3 bases and J by 3 bases. CDR3 length: 16 amino acids. DNA of the CDR3: TGCGCCAGCAGCTCCGGGACAGGGTTGGGGGACACTGAAGCTTTCTTT. Translation: CASSSGTGLGDTEAFF.

This sequence joins TRBV5-1 and TRBJ2-5; weak D call: TRBD2 (7 bases). Trimming left V 0 bases short and J 5 bases short, with 17 bases between. There are 16 residues in the CDR3. The germline V gene has CDR1 SGHRS and CDR2 YFSETQ. CDR3 DNA: TGCGCCAGCAGCTTGGTTCTGGGGGGGGGCCGCGAGACCCAGTACTTC. Its protein product is CASSLVLGGGRETQYF.

There are a few counts of this clone. V usage is TRBV14 and J usage is TRBJ2-7, with TRBD2 matching over 14 bases. This CDR3 spans 18 amino acids. In germline, CDR1 is SGHDN, CDR2 FVKESK. Unmatched junction bases numbered 7, after V lost 1 base and J lost 2 bases. Here the CDR3 reads CASSQVPGLAGDAYEQYF. DNA of the CDR3: TGTGCCAGCAGCCAAGTACCGGGACTAGCGGGGGACGCCTACGAGCAGTACTTC. The full variable domain, in which reference TRBV14 and TRBJ2-7 provide the parts outside the CDR3, is EAGVTQFPSHSVIEKGQTVTLRCDPISGHDNLYWYRRVMGKEIKFLLHFVKESKQDESGMPNNRFLAERTGGTYSTLKVQPAELEDSGVYFCASSQVPGLAGDAYEQYFGPGTRLTVT.

Only one count was recorded for this clone. V is TRBV11-1 and J is TRBJ2-2; 8 nucleotides line up with TRBD1. The CDR3 is made up of 16 amino acids. Germline V gives CDR1 SGHAT, CDR2 FQDESV (reference sequence). V dropped 4 bases and J dropped 3; count of bases not matched to a gene: 7. CDR3 sequence: CASSSWTGKDTGELFF. The CDR3 DNA sequence: TGTGCCAGCAGCTCATGGACAGGGAAGGACACCGGGGAGCTGTTTTTT.

This clone was seen a handful of times. The gene calls are TRBV2 and TRBJ1-1, with a weak D call TRBD1 (6 bases). Germline CDR1 SNHLY, CDR2 FYNNEI. Between the trimmed V and J ends, which lost 5 bases and 5 bases, there was a span of 12 bases. There are 13 residues in the CDR3. DNA for the CDR3: TGTGCCAGCAGTAGGGGGGGCCGAACTGAAGCTTTCTTT. Translating gives CASSRGGRTEAFF. Full variable domain (missing parts from reference TRBV2 and TRBJ1-1): EPEVTQTPSHQVTQMGQEVILRCVPISNHLYFYWYRQILGQKVEFLVSFYNNEISEKSEIFDDQFSVERPDGSNFTLKIRSTKLEDSAMYFCASSRGGRTEAFFGQGTRLTVV.

The rearrangement uses TRBV7-6 and TRBJ1-5, with 7 positions matching TRBD1. The germline gives CDR1 SGHVS, CDR2 FNYEAQ. The CDR3 runs to 14 residues. Trimming cost V 6 bases and J 5 bases; bases outside gene matches: 7. CDR3 DNA sequence: TGTGCCAGCAGTACGGGACAGTATGATCAGCCCCAGCATTTT. It codes for CASSTGQYDQPQHF.

The gene calls are TRBV30 and TRBJ2-5; D call uncertain. This CDR3 has 14 residues. Trimming left V 5 bases short and J 5 bases short, with 18 bases between. CDR1 is GTSNPN, CDR2 SVGIG, per germline (reference sequence). CDR3 bases: TGTGCCTGGGCCGTCCCCCCCGACGGGGAGACCCAGTACTTC. Translated: CAWAVPPDGETQYF.

The chain joins TRBV2 to TRBJ1-5, with D unresolved. CDR1 is SNHLY and CDR2 is FYNNEI in the germline V gene. Trimming took 5 bases from V and 0 from J, leaving 8 bases between them. The CDR3 sequence is 14 residues long. CDR3 in amino acids: CASSSSYSNQPQHF. The DNA for the CDR3 is TGTGCCAGCAGTTCTAGCTATAGCAATCAGCCCCAGCATTTT.

This rearrangement joins TRBV6-1 to TRBJ1-1; D ambiguous. This CDR3 is built from 12 residues. V was clipped by 5 bases and J by 1 base, with 5 bases between them. CDR1 is MNHNS, CDR2 SASEGT, per germline. CDR3 residues: CASSSWNTEAFF. DNA of the CDR3: TGTGCCAGCAGTTCCTGGAACACTGAAGCTTTCTTT.